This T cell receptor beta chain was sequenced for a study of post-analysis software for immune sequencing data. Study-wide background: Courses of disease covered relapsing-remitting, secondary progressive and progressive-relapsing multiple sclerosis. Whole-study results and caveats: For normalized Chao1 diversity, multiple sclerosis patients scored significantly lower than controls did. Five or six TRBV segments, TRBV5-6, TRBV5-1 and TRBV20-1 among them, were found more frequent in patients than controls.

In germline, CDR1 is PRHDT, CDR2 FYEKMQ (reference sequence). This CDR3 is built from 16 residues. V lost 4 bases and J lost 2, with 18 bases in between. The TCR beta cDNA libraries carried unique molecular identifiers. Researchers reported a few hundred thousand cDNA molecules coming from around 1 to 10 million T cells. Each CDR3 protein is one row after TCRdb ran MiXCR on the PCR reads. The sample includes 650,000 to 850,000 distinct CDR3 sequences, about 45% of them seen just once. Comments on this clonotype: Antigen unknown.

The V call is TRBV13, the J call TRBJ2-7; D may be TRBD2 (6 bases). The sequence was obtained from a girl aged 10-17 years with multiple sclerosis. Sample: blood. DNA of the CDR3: TGTGCCAGCAGCTCCCCGGCGGCGGAGGGCCCCTACGAGCAGTACTTC. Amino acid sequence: CASSSPAAEGPYEQYF.